This T cell receptor (beta chain) was retrieved from a study of T cells in localized non-small cell lung cancer. Whole-study findings and limits: Sequencing covered just one tumor region, so heterogeneity cannot be ruled out.

Germline CDR1 is SGHAT and CDR2 is FQNNGV. CDR3 length: 15 residues. V was cut by 5 bases and J by 1 base, with 14 bases left in between. In the case of this clone: Antigen: not known.

Assay used: immunoSEQ multiplex PCR; TCRdb lists only in-frame clones, some missing. The sample records around 64,000 clones, about nine tenths being singletons. The material sequenced was peripheral blood, taken before any cancer treatment. V gene TRBV11-2 combines with J gene TRBJ2-5, with D possibly being TRBD1 or TRBD2 (5 bases each). The TCR was taken from a man aged 40-75 years with stage I lung adenocarcinoma. CDR3 region: CASSTNMGPQETQYF. The CDR3 DNA is TGTGCCAGCAGCACCAATATGGGACCCCAAGAGACCCAGTACTTC.